A single sample is the source of the 26 T cell receptor beta chains below, sequenced in a study of T cell responses to AZD1222 COVID-19 vaccine. Sequencing was performed with immunoSEQ multiplex PCR; in TCRdb, only in-frame clones are kept and a portion is missing. The data show around 120,000 clones, with about 91% seen just once and over 4.5% held by the top ten. Sequencing used peripheral blood, obtained on day 0 of AZD1222 vaccination. These receptors were collected from an adult in good health.

J is TRBJ1-1 and V is TRBV4-3; D gene unclear. The germline V gene has CDR1 LGHNA and CDR2 YSLEER. The CDR3 is 16 residues long. The ends were cut back, 0 bases at V and 0 bases at J, with 11 bases in the middle. The CDR3 DNA reads TGCGCCAGCAGCCAAGAATACAGCCACATGAACACTGAAGCTTTCTTT. Protein product: CASSQEYSHMNTEAFF.

The rearrangement links TRBV6-5 to TRBJ1-2; 8 nucleotides line up with TRBD1. The CDR3 length is 15 residues. Germline values: CDR1 MNHEY, CDR2 SVGAGI. J was trimmed by 2 bases and V by 6 bases; bases with no gene match: 8. CDR3 residues: CASRRDRNPNYGYTF. CDR3 nucleotides: TGTGCCAGCAGGCGGGACAGGAACCCGAACTATGGCTACACCTTC.

The rearrangement uses TRBV18 and TRBJ2-7, with D perhaps given as TRBD1 or TRBD2 (5 bases each). The CDR3 extends over 13 amino acids. V lost 3 bases, J lost 0 bases, and 6 bases lay in between. The germline gives CDR1 KGHSH, CDR2 LQKENI. Here the CDR3 DNA reads TGTGCCAGCTCACCTGGGACCTCCTACGAGCAGTACTTC. This codes for CASSPGTSYEQYF.

The rearrangement uses TRBV27 and TRBJ1-1, with a weak D call TRBD1 (5 bases). Germline CDR1 is MNHEY and CDR2 is SMNVEV (reference sequence). The V end was cut by 3 bases, the J end by 4 bases, with 15 bases between. This CDR3 comprises 15 residues. The CDR3 loop is CASSFQGVGSTEAFF. CDR3 in DNA: TGTGCCAGCAGTTTCCAGGGAGTTGGATCCACTGAAGCTTTCTTT.

This rearrangement joins TRBV18 to TRBJ2-7, with 12 bases that match TRBD1. V lost 1 base, J lost 2 bases, and 3 bases stayed unmatched. The CDR3 loop spans 16 amino acids. Germline V gene sequence: CDR1 KGHSH, CDR2 LQKENI. As DNA, the CDR3 is TGTGCCAGCTCACCACGGGGACAGGGGGCAACCTACGAGCAGTACTTC. The encoded protein is CASSPRGQGATYEQYF.

The chain carries TRBV28 and TRBJ1-1; D not certain. This CDR3 spans 12 amino acids. In germline, CDR1 is MDHEN, CDR2 SYDVKM. V lost 3 bases and J lost 7, with 9 bases in between. CDR3 bases: TGTGCCAGCAGTTTCCCCCACCTTGAAGCTTTCTTT. It specifies CASSFPHLEAFF.

The rearrangement joins TRBV6-5 to TRBJ2-5, with D maybe TRBD2 (5 bases). V lost 6 bases and J 5 bases, leaving 16 bases between the germline ends. The V gene's germline CDR1 is MNHEY and CDR2 SVGAGI. The CDR3 spans 14 residues. The chain's CDR3 is CASRLRGGTETQYF. CDR3 sequence (DNA): TGTGCCAGCAGACTCCGTGGAGGAACGGAGACCCAGTACTTC.

The chain recombines TRBV7-8 with TRBJ2-2; 9 nucleotides align to TRBD2. Per the germline V gene, CDR1 is SGHVS and CDR2 is FQNEAQ. Losses at the gene ends were 2 bases for V and 4 bases for J; bases not matched to a gene: 8. The CDR3 contains 17 residues. The DNA for the CDR3 is TGTGCCAGCAGCTTAATCCCCAGCGGGGGGCTCACCGGGGAGCTGTTTTTT. Translated, it gives CASSLIPSGGLTGELFF.

The genes are TRBV10-1 and TRBJ1-2; D is possibly TRBD1 (6 bases). Trimming took 7 bases from V and 2 from J, leaving 26 bases between them. The CDR3 has 18 residues. CDR1 is WNHNN and CDR2 is SYGVQD in the germline V gene (reference sequence). CDR3 in DNA: TGCGCCAGCACTTTTGCCGGGGGCACTCCGGGGAAAAACTATGGCTACACCTTC. This encodes CASTFAGGTPGKNYGYTF.

V usage is TRBV7-6 and J usage is TRBJ2-5; possibly TRBD1 for D (6 bases). CDR1 SGHVS and CDR2 FNYEAQ come from the germline V gene. The CDR3 is 13 residues long. V was clipped by 5 bases and J by 7 bases, with 14 bases between them. Written as DNA, the CDR3 is TGTGCCAGCAGCCCAGGGACAATGTGGACCCAGTACTTC. Protein sequence: CASSPGTMWTQYF.

There are a few counts of this clone. V gene TRBV6-5 combines with J gene TRBJ1-5, with D possibly being TRBD1 (5 bases). The CDR3 totals 13 residues. The V and J ends lost 6 bases and 9 bases respectively, with 15 bases between them. CDR1 and CDR2 (germline): MNHEY, SVGAGI. The CDR3: CASSLTDRGPQHF. Written as DNA, the CDR3 is TGTGCCAGCAGCTTGACAGACCGAGGGCCCCAGCATTTT.

J is TRBJ1-5 and V is TRBV28; a weak D match, TRBD1 (5 bases). V was pared by 3 bases and J by 4 bases, with 10 bases between. Germline-derived CDR1 and CDR2 are MDHEN and SYDVKM. The length of the CDR3 is 14 residues. In DNA form, the CDR3 reads TGTGCCAGCAGTTTGGGGGGAACTAATCAGCCCCAGCATTTT. This codes for CASSLGGTNQPQHF.

The V and J genes are TRBV19 and TRBJ1-1; D perhaps matches TRBD1 (5 bases). The germline V and J ends were trimmed by 8 bases and 2 bases, with 12 bases remaining between them. This CDR3 region has 13 residues. CDR1 is LNHDA, CDR2 SQIVND, per germline (reference sequence). The CDR3 protein is CASRRGGNTEAFF. As DNA, the CDR3 is TGTGCCAGTCGAAGGGGCGGTAACACTGAAGCTTTCTTT.

The chain couples TRBV11-1 to TRBJ1-6, with D unclear. Germline loops: CDR1 SGHAT, CDR2 FQDESV (reference sequence). This CDR3 is 16 amino acids long. V was shortened by 1 base and J by 0 bases, with 7 bases between the two germline ends. The CDR3: CASSLDGRSYNSPLHF. For the CDR3, the DNA is TGTGCCAGCAGCTTAGACGGGCGCTCCTATAATTCACCCCTCCACTTT.

This chain links TRBV28 with TRBJ1-2; the D is unclear. Germline V gives CDR1 MDHEN, CDR2 SYDVKM. V gave up 8 bases and J gave up 4 bases, with 11 bases separating them. The CDR3 sequence is 12 residues long. The CDR3 here is CASEDRIYGYTF. The CDR3 DNA follows: TGTGCCAGCGAGGACCGGATCTATGGCTACACCTTC.

This chain links TRBV18 with TRBJ1-1; D is ambiguous. Trimming shortened V by 6 bases and J by 7 bases, and 12 bases separated the two germline ends. The CDR3 loop spans 12 amino acids. From germline, CDR1 is KGHSH and CDR2 LQKENI. DNA of the CDR3: TGTGCCAGCTCCGCCTATTACGGTGAAGCTTTCTTT. Its translation: CASSAYYGEAFF. The entire variable domain, with the rest obtained from reference TRBV18 and TRBJ1-1, is as follows: NAGVMQNPRHLVRRRGQEARLRCSPMKGHSHVYWYRQLPEEGLKFMVYLQKENIIDESGMPKERFSAEFPKEGPSILRIQQVVRGDSAAYFCASSAYYGEAFFGQGTRLTVV.

V gene TRBV7-2 combines with J gene TRBJ1-6; TRBD1 matches 7 bases. CDR3 length: 16 residues. Germline CDR1 is SGHTA and CDR2 is FQGNSA. The CDR3 DNA is TGTGCTATAGCAGCCGATGGGACAGCCTATAATTCACCCCTCCACTTT. This encodes CAIAADGTAYNSPLHF.

The J gene is TRBJ2-1, the V gene TRBV6-6, with a tentative D call TRBD2 (7 bases). The CDR3 is 14 amino acids. Germline V gene sequence: CDR1 MNHNY, CDR2 SVGAGI (reference sequence). The V end lost 0 bases, the J end lost 8 bases, and 11 bases lay between the germline ends. CDR3 DNA sequence: TGTGCCAGCAGTTACTCTGGCGGGGGCGATGAGCAGTTCTTC. It codes for CASSYSGGGDEQFF.

The rearrangement links TRBV29-1 to TRBJ2-1; 7 bases match TRBD1. Looked up from germline, CDR1 is SQVTM and CDR2 is ANQGSEA. The V segment lost 7 bases and the J segment 3 bases; nucleotides outside the gene matches: 3. The CDR3 is made up of 12 amino acids. The CDR3 loop is CSGGTDYNEQFF. The CDR3 nucleotides are TGCAGCGGGGGGACAGACTACAATGAGCAGTTCTTC.

V usage is TRBV6-2 or TRBV6-3 and J usage is TRBJ1-1; 8 positions agree with TRBD1. In germline, CDR1 is MNHEY, CDR2 SVGEGT. Trimming cost V 6 bases and J 3 bases; bases outside gene matches: 9. The CDR3 has 15 amino acids. The chain's CDR3 is CASSPDRGRYTEAFF. The CDR3 DNA reads as TGTGCCAGCAGCCCCGACAGGGGAAGGTACACTGAAGCTTTCTTT.

This chain uses TRBV15 with TRBJ1-2, with a possible D match to TRBD1 (5 bases). Germline V gene data show CDR1 as LNHNV and CDR2 as YYDKDF (reference sequence). The V and J ends lost 0 bases and 7 bases respectively, with 9 bases between them. The CDR3 consists of 13 residues. DNA of the CDR3: TGTGCCACCAGCAGAGATCAGGGCTCTGGCTACACCTTC. This codes for CATSRDQGSGYTF.

The V gene is TRBV7-9, the J gene TRBJ2-1; 7 nucleotides align to TRBD1. CDR3 length equals 15 residues. The V gene's germline CDR1 is SEHNR and CDR2 FQNEAQ (reference sequence). After removal of 1 base from V and 6 bases from J, the junction contained 6 bases not matched to a gene. The CDR3 DNA sequence: TGTGCCAGCAGCTTAGGGCAGGGGGTCGGCAATGAGCAGTTCTTC. Its translation: CASSLGQGVGNEQFF.

This clone was counted between two and nine times. The chain has TRBV7-9 and TRBJ1-4, with 8 bases that match TRBD1. The CDR3 is 15 residues long. Per germline, CDR1 SEHNR and CDR2 FQNEAQ (reference sequence). The V segment lost 5 bases and the J segment 7 bases; nucleotides outside the gene matches: 9. CDR3 in amino acids: CASSIGQGVVEKLFF. The CDR3 nucleotides are TGTGCCAGCAGCATTGGACAGGGAGTCGTTGAAAAACTGTTTTTT.

The V and J genes are TRBV4-2 and TRBJ1-6; TRBD1 is a possible D gene (5 bases). CDR3 length: 15 amino acids. Germline CDR1 LGHNA, CDR2 YNFKEQ. The V end was cut by 0 bases, the J end by 7 bases, with 10 bases between. This chain's CDR3 is CASSQEGWGNSPLHF. CDR3 nucleotides: TGTGCCAGCAGCCAAGAGGGTTGGGGGAATTCACCCCTCCACTTT.

The V gene is TRBV4-1, the J gene TRBJ1-1; 8 bases map to TRBD1. The germline V gene has CDR1 MGHRA and CDR2 YSYEKL. This CDR3 comprises 16 residues. Germline trimming cut 2 bases from V and 1 base from J; bases unmatched to any gene: 6. The CDR3, as DNA: TGCGCCAGCAGCCAACCCCAGGGGGCGACGAACACTGAAGCTTTCTTT. It translates to CASSQPQGATNTEAFF.

This clone was picked up one time. The genes are TRBV27 and TRBJ2-1; D is undetermined. The CDR3 has 12 amino acids. Trimming took 6 bases from V and 9 from J, leaving 12 bases between them. CDR1 MNHEY and CDR2 SMNVEV come from the germline V gene (reference sequence). The CDR3 is CASSPGLGEQFF. The CDR3 nucleotides read TGTGCCAGCAGCCCAGGATTAGGTGAGCAGTTCTTC.